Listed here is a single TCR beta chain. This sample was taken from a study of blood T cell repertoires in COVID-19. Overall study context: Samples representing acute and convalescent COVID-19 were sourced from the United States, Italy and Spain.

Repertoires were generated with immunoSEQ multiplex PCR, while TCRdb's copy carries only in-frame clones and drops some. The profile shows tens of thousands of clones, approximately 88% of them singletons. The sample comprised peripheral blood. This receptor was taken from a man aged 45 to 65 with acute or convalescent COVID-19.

This chain's CDR3 is CASSSRVRRNEQFF. The DNA for the CDR3 is TGTGCCAGTAGTTCACGGGTCCGTCGGAATGAGCAGTTCTTC. The chain recombines TRBV19 with TRBJ2-1; the D is unclear. This CDR3 has 14 amino acids. CDR1 LNHDA and CDR2 SQIVND come from the germline V gene (reference sequence). V was pared by 5 bases and J by 7 bases, with 15 bases between.